The 21 T cell receptor beta chains presented below share a single source sample, sequenced in a study of T cell responses to AZD1222 COVID-19 vaccine (dated by TCRdb to the early 2020s). Library preparation used the immunoSEQ multiplex PCR assay. TCRdb mirrors the immuneACCESS table, restricted to in-frame sequences. Some clones are absent from its copies; in checked studies, under half trace to an unresolved V gene, and the reason for the others is unknown. Counted in this sample were 90,000 to 140,000 clones; 88% of them appeared once. The ten largest clones capture about 2.5% of the sample. Sample time point, as interpreted from the label and publication: baseline before first vaccination. The sample consisted of peripheral blood, taken on day 0 of AZD1222 vaccination. The receptors here all came from an adult in good health.

The chain couples TRBV27 to TRBJ2-1; possibly TRBD1 or TRBD2 for D (5 bases each). Germline V gene lookup returns CDR1 MNHEY and CDR2 SMNVEV (reference sequence). Trimming pared 10 bases from V and 0 bases from J, leaving 13 bases between. The CDR3 has 14 residues. The CDR3 spells CAISSGSSYNEQFF. The CDR3 region has the DNA TGTGCCATCTCTTCAGGGAGCTCCTACAATGAGCAGTTCTTC.

The rearrangement links TRBV19 to TRBJ2-1; 11 bases fit TRBD2. The CDR3 loop spans 15 amino acids. Germline CDR1 and CDR2: LNHDA and SQIVND (reference sequence). With 7 bases clipped from V and 4 bases from J, the junction kept 6 bases outside the gene matches. This CDR3 is CASKRTSGSYNEQFF. Written as DNA, the CDR3 is TGTGCCAGTAAAAGGACTAGCGGGTCGTACAATGAGCAGTTCTTC.

This chain uses TRBV19 with TRBJ2-2, with D maybe TRBD1 (6 bases). This CDR3 is 17 amino acids long. Germline-derived CDR1 and CDR2 are LNHDA and SQIVND (reference sequence). Deletions cut 5 bases from V and 4 bases from J, with 20 bases between. This chain's CDR3 is CASSVEGTQKITGELFF. As DNA, the CDR3 is TGTGCCAGTAGTGTTGAGGGGACACAAAAAATCACCGGGGAGCTGTTTTTT.

The chain joins TRBV7-2 to TRBJ2-1, with 8 bases aligning to TRBD2. J was trimmed by 7 bases and V by 5 bases; bases with no gene match: 10. Germline loops: CDR1 SGHTA, CDR2 FQGNSA. The CDR3 contains 15 residues. The CDR3 here is CASSHRTSIQNEQFF. The CDR3 region has the DNA TGTGCCAGCAGCCACCGGACTAGCATTCAGAATGAGCAGTTCTTC.

The table lists this clone with a few counts. This rearrangement joins TRBV2 to TRBJ1-5, with TRBD1 matching 7 bases. This CDR3 is built from 14 residues. CDR1 and CDR2 (germline): SNHLY, FYNNEI. J was trimmed by 4 bases and V by 5 bases; bases with no gene match: 5. CDR3 coding DNA: TGTGCCAGCAGTTTGACAGGGTTTAATCAGCCCCAGCATTTT. It translates to CASSLTGFNQPQHF.

J is TRBJ2-5 and V is TRBV19; 7 positions match TRBD1. Germline V gene data show CDR1 as LNHDA and CDR2 as SQIVND (reference sequence). V lost 6 bases, J lost 5 bases, and 12 bases stayed unmatched. This CDR3 is built from 15 residues. The CDR3 coding sequence is TGTGCCAGTAGCCTGGGCCAGGGGGAAGCCGAGACCCAGTACTTC. It codes for CASSLGQGEAETQYF. The full variable domain, in which reference TRBV19 and TRBJ2-5 provide the parts outside the CDR3, is DGGITQSPKYLFRKEGQNVTLSCEQNLNHDAMYWYRQDPGQGLRLIYYSQIVNDFQKGDIAEGYSVSREKKESFPLTVTSAQKNPTAFYLCASSLGQGEAETQYFGPGTRLLVL.

This clone was counted a single time. This sequence joins TRBV3-1 (or the pseudogene TRBV3-2) and TRBJ1-2, with D perhaps TRBD1 (6 bases). The CDR3 sequence is 15 residues long. Trimming shortened V by 4 bases and J by 5 bases, and 17 bases separated the two germline ends. Per germline, CDR1 LGHDT and CDR2 YNNKEL (reference sequence). This CDR3 is CASSPQGHGPYGYTF. As DNA, the CDR3 is TGTGCCAGCAGCCCTCAGGGGCATGGGCCTTATGGCTACACCTTC.

The rearrangement links TRBV7-9 to TRBJ1-4; a possible D gene is TRBD1 (6 bases). This CDR3 is 13 amino acids long. Germline V gives CDR1 SEHNR, CDR2 FQNEAQ (reference sequence). V lost 6 bases and J 4 bases, leaving 9 bases between the germline ends. The CDR3 DNA sequence: TGTGCCAGCAGAGGGGGGGATAATGAAAAACTGTTTTTT. As protein: CASRGGDNEKLFF.

The rearrangement joins TRBV19 to TRBJ1-5; D possibly corresponds to TRBD1 (6 bases). Germline V gene data show CDR1 as LNHDA and CDR2 as SQIVND (reference sequence). The CDR3 contains 15 residues. The germline V and J ends were trimmed by 6 bases and 6 bases, with 18 bases remaining between them. Here the CDR3 reads CASSLAGGAVQPQHF. The CDR3 DNA reads TGTGCCAGTAGCCTCGCGGGGGGGGCGGTTCAGCCCCAGCATTTT.

There are a few counts of this clone. V is TRBV3-1 (or the pseudogene TRBV3-2) and J is TRBJ1-1; no definite D call. V dropped 5 bases and J dropped 0 bases, with 16 bases sitting between them. CDR1 is LGHDT, CDR2 YNNKEL, per germline (reference sequence). CDR3 length: 16 residues. CDR3 amino acids: CASSKVPDTLNTEAFF. CDR3 DNA sequence: TGTGCCAGCAGCAAAGTGCCCGACACTTTGAACACTGAAGCTTTCTTT.

The chain employs TRBV6-2 or TRBV6-3 and TRBJ2-3, with 10 bases identical to TRBD2. Germline CDR1 and CDR2: MNHEY and SVGEGT. The CDR3 runs to 18 residues. J lost 3 bases, V lost 4 bases, and 13 bases had no gene match. CDR3 sequence reads: CASSSPLAGAGLTDTQYF. The CDR3 DNA follows: TGTGCCAGCAGTTCCCCCCTAGCGGGAGCCGGGTTGACAGATACGCAGTATTTT.

The chain has TRBV7-2 and TRBJ2-3; possibly TRBD2 for D (7 bases). Germline CDR1 and CDR2: SGHTA and FQGNSA. The V gene lost 4 bases and the J gene lost 4 bases, with 15 bases spanning the gap. The CDR3 consists of 15 residues. This CDR3 reads CASSSFREGADTQYF. For the CDR3, the DNA is TGTGCCAGCAGCTCCTTCAGGGAGGGGGCAGATACGCAGTATTTT.

This sequence joins TRBV18 and TRBJ2-1; a possible D gene is TRBD1 (6 bases). V was shortened by 1 base and J by 4 bases, with 14 bases between the two germline ends. The germline V gene has CDR1 KGHSH and CDR2 LQKENI. The CDR3 length is 16 residues. The CDR3 here is CASSPLWTEKYNEQFF. The CDR3 bases are TGTGCCAGCTCACCACTTTGGACAGAGAAATACAATGAGCAGTTCTTC.

The genes are TRBV5-1 and TRBJ2-2, with 7 positions matching TRBD2. This CDR3 is built from 13 residues. From germline, CDR1 is SGHRS and CDR2 YFSETQ. With 0 bases clipped from V and 7 bases from J, the junction kept 0 bases outside the gene matches. The CDR3 spells CASSLGTSGELFF. The CDR3 nucleotides read TGCGCCAGCAGCTTGGGGACTAGCGGGGAGCTGTTTTTT.

CDR3 amino acids: CASSLVGGGNYEQYF. CDR3 coding DNA: TGCGCCAGCAGCTTGGTGGGCGGGGGCAACTACGAGCAGTACTTC. V is TRBV5-1 and J is TRBJ2-7; the D gene is possibly TRBD2 (7 bases). CDR1 and CDR2 from the germline V gene are SGHRS and YFSETQ. V lost 0 bases and J 3 bases, leaving 13 bases between the germline ends. This CDR3 spans 15 amino acids.

This clone was picked up one time. The chain employs TRBV6-5 and TRBJ2-5, with a possible D match to TRBD1 (6 bases). Per germline, CDR1 MNHEY and CDR2 SVGAGI. The ends were cut back, 5 bases at V and 7 bases at J, with 17 bases in the middle. The CDR3 totals 14 residues. CDR3 in DNA: TGTGCCAGCAGTCAGGGGTTGAGAGGCGGGACCCAGTACTTC. It is translated as CASSQGLRGGTQYF.

The genes are TRBV20-1 and TRBJ1-2, with TRBD1 as a possible D gene (6 bases). V lost 3 bases and J lost 4, with 9 bases in between. The CDR3 covers 12 residues. CDR1 is DFQATT, CDR2 SNEGSKA, per germline (reference sequence). The CDR3 sequence: CSASQTGYGYTF. The CDR3 DNA is TGCAGTGCTAGTCAGACAGGCTATGGCTACACCTTC.

V is TRBV5-5 and J is TRBJ2-7; D tentatively fits TRBD1 or TRBD2 (5 bases each). CDR1 is SGHKS, CDR2 YYEKEE, per germline (reference sequence). V was trimmed by 4 bases and J by 2 bases, leaving 13 bases between them. The CDR3 runs 14 residues. For the CDR3, the DNA is TGTGCCAGCAGCACAGAAGGGACGGCCTACGAGCAGTACTTC. Translated: CASSTEGTAYEQYF.

This chain uses TRBV2 with TRBJ1-3, with D maybe TRBD1 (6 bases). In germline, CDR1 is SNHLY, CDR2 FYNNEI. The CDR3 is made up of 14 amino acids. Between the trimmed V and J ends, which lost 7 bases and 1 base, there was a span of 11 bases. The CDR3 is CASIGGPSGNTIYF. The CDR3 DNA is TGTGCCAGCATAGGGGGGCCTTCTGGAAACACCATATATTTT.

The chain has TRBV27 and TRBJ1-1; weak D call: TRBD1 (6 bases). Germline V gene data show CDR1 as MNHEY and CDR2 as SMNVEV (reference sequence). V lost 0 bases, J lost 3 bases, and 8 bases lay in between. The CDR3 spans 14 residues. The CDR3 loop reads CASSLSDRDTEAFF. CDR3 DNA sequence: TGTGCCAGCAGTTTATCGGACAGAGACACTGAAGCTTTCTTT.

The V and J genes are TRBV7-2 and TRBJ2-3; TRBD2 matches 14 bases. Germline loops: CDR1 SGHTA, CDR2 FQGNSA. The CDR3 runs to 17 residues. V was clipped by 4 bases and J by 6 bases; unmatched bases: 9. The CDR3 reads CASSSLGTSGRPDTQYF. Written as DNA, the CDR3 is TGTGCCAGCAGCTCCCTCGGGACTAGCGGGAGACCTGATACGCAGTATTTT.